These 25 T cell receptor beta chains share one sample of origin, sequenced in a study of shared clonotypes between healthy human individuals. Sequencing used immunoSEQ multiplex PCR; TCRdb keeps in-frame clones, though not all of them. Found here are 2 million to 3 million clones, under 95% of them singletons; the top ten hold approximately 0.35%. Sequenced: naive CD4+ T cells from PBMCs. As for subset: CD45RA+ positively selected. The receptors here all came from a man aged 18 to 30 in good health. Some clones in this sample may be carry-over from other donors' samples.

This CDR3 is CASSEVTVNTEAFF. DNA for the CDR3: TGTGCCAGCAGTGAAGTGACAGTGAACACTGAAGCTTTCTTT. The chain couples TRBV2 to TRBJ1-1; a possible D gene is TRBD1 (5 bases). V was shortened by 1 base and J by 0 bases, with 6 bases between the two germline ends. The CDR3 totals 14 residues. Germline CDR1 is SNHLY and CDR2 is FYNNEI.

This sequence joins TRBV10-3 and TRBJ2-3; no clear D. The V and J ends lost 2 bases and 6 bases respectively, with 12 bases between them. There are 14 residues in the CDR3. CDR1 is ENHRY and CDR2 is SYGVKD in the germline V gene. The CDR3 sequence: CAISERRQEDTQYF. The CDR3 region has the DNA TGTGCCATCAGTGAGAGGCGGCAAGAGGATACGCAGTATTTT.

Notes on this clone: Other DNA sequences in this sample translate to the same CDR3. This rearrangement joins TRBV9 to TRBJ2-3; D gene unclear. Trimming pared 2 bases from V and 2 bases from J, leaving 3 bases between. Germline CDR1 and CDR2: SGDLS and YYNGEE. The CDR3 length is 12 residues. The CDR3 nucleotides are TGTGCCAGCAGCGTTGACACAGATACGCAGTATTTT. Translated, it gives CASSVDTDTQYF.

With regard to this clone: Other DNA sequences from this sample encode an identical CDR3 as well. The J gene is TRBJ2-7, the V gene TRBV29-1; D ambiguous. Germline CDR1 is SQVTM and CDR2 is ANQGSEA. Trimming pared 4 bases from V and 0 bases from J, leaving 7 bases between. The CDR3 consists of 12 residues. CDR3 amino acids: CSVALGSYEQYF. As DNA, the CDR3 is TGCAGCGTTGCCCTGGGCTCCTACGAGCAGTACTTC.

This clone showed up many times. V gene TRBV28 combines with J gene TRBJ1-2; 8 bases align to TRBD1. The CDR3 runs to 14 residues. Unmatched junction bases numbered 6, after V lost 4 bases and J lost 5 bases. Germline V lookup: CDR1 MDHEN, CDR2 SYDVKM. This CDR3 is CASSSTQGAYGYTF. CDR3 sequence (DNA): TGTGCCAGCAGTTCGACGCAGGGGGCGTATGGCTACACCTTC.

The chain carries TRBV5-8 and TRBJ2-6; unclear D gene. The V gene lost 1 base and the J gene lost 0 bases, with 11 bases spanning the gap. Germline-derived CDR1 and CDR2 are SGHTS and YDEGEE. The CDR3 extends over 17 amino acids. The CDR3 coding sequence is TGTGCCAGCAGCTTGTATCTTCTCCGCTCTGGGGCCAACGTCCTGACTTTC. It is translated as CASSLYLLRSGANVLTF. The full variable domain, with the rest looked up from reference TRBV5-8 and TRBJ2-6, is EAGVTQSPTHLIKTRGQQATLRCSPISGHTSVYWYQQALGLGLQFLLWYDEGEERNRGNFPPRFSGRQFPNYSSELNVNALELEDSALYLCASSLYLLRSGANVLTFGAGSRLTVL.

CDR3 coding DNA: TGTGCCTGGAGCGGAAATAATGAGCAGTTCTTC. Encoded protein: CAWSGNNEQFF. The chain has TRBV30 and TRBJ2-1; no reliable D call. Germline-derived CDR1 and CDR2 are GTSNPN and SVGIG (reference sequence). The V gene lost 3 bases and the J gene lost 7 bases, with 7 bases spanning the gap. This CDR3 is 11 amino acids long.

The rearrangement links TRBV13 to TRBJ2-7; tentatively, D is TRBD1 (6 bases). Germline V CDR1 and CDR2: PRHDT, FYEKMQ (reference sequence). Trimming took off 5 bases at V and 5 bases at J, with 13 bases between the two ends. This CDR3 spans 13 amino acids. The CDR3 loop is CASSKGTPHEQYF. The CDR3 DNA reads as TGTGCCAGCAGCAAAGGGACACCCCACGAGCAGTACTTC.

The count of this clone is one. V and J are TRBV5-1 and TRBJ2-5; D possibly corresponds to TRBD1 (5 bases). CDR1 is SGHRS and CDR2 is YFSETQ in the germline V gene. Trimming removed 4 bases at V and 3 bases at J, with 7 bases between. There are 12 residues in the CDR3. DNA for the CDR3: TGCGCCAGCAGCCAAGGGGAAGAGACCCAGTACTTC. Translation: CASSQGEETQYF.

In the case of this clone: Other DNA sequences in this specimen translate into the identical CDR3. This chain connects TRBV7-3 to TRBJ2-5; D is tentatively TRBD1 or TRBD2 (5 bases each). Trimming stripped 0 bases from V and 3 bases from J, with 5 bases between. Germline assignment: CDR1 SGHTA and CDR2 FQGTGA. The length of the CDR3 is 13 residues. CDR3 DNA: TGTGCCAGCAGCTTAACGGGGGAAGAGACCCAGTACTTC. It translates to CASSLTGEETQYF.

V gene TRBV28 combines with J gene TRBJ1-2, with D unresolved. V was pared by 2 bases and J by 8 bases, with 12 bases between. There are 13 residues in the CDR3. Germline V gene sequence: CDR1 MDHEN, CDR2 SYDVKM. DNA of the CDR3: TGTGCCAGCAGTTTAGACACCCACGGGGGCTACACCTTC. This codes for CASSLDTHGGYTF.

The V gene is TRBV28, the J gene TRBJ1-2; maybe TRBD1 (6 bases). The CDR3 runs 14 residues. Germline V gene sequence: CDR1 MDHEN, CDR2 SYDVKM. V was shortened by 8 bases and J by 12 bases, with 25 bases between the two germline ends. The CDR3 spells CASGSYTGRGGDTF. CDR3 DNA: TGTGCCAGCGGCAGTTATACAGGGCGGGGCGGGGACACCTTC.

V gene TRBV5-1 combines with J gene TRBJ2-1; D possibly corresponds to TRBD2 (5 bases). This CDR3 is built from 14 residues. Germline V lookup: CDR1 SGHRS, CDR2 YFSETQ. Trimming shortened V by 0 bases and J by 7 bases, and 11 bases separated the two germline ends. The CDR3 nucleotides are TGCGCCAGCAGCTTGGGCGCGGGCGCGAATGAGCAGTTCTTC. Protein sequence: CASSLGAGANEQFF.

The chain combines TRBV4-1 with TRBJ1-1; 9 nucleotides line up with TRBD1. The CDR3 loop spans 15 amino acids. Germline-derived CDR1 and CDR2 are MGHRA and YSYEKL. After removal of 3 bases from V and 11 bases from J, the junction contained 13 bases not matched to a gene. The CDR3 DNA is TGCGCCAGCAGCCAGCCGTCCCGGGACAGGGTCCGGGCTTTCTTT. Its translation: CASSQPSRDRVRAFF.

CDR3 region: CASSLRRGQGDSYEQYF. CDR3 DNA sequence: TGTGCCAGCAGCTTACGACGGGGACAGGGGGACTCCTACGAGCAGTACTTC. The chain couples TRBV11-2 to TRBJ2-7, with 11 bases matching TRBD1. The length of the CDR3 is 17 residues. Germline-derived CDR1 and CDR2 are SGHAT and FQNNGV. V was pared by 2 bases and J by 0 bases, with 6 bases of the junction left unmatched.

This CDR3 is CASSVVRTVYGYTF. Written as DNA, the CDR3 is TGTGCCAGCAGTGTCGTCCGGACAGTCTATGGCTACACCTTC. The V call is TRBV6-1, the J call TRBJ1-2; D may be TRBD1 (6 bases). Germline CDR1 MNHNS, CDR2 SASEGT. V lost 4 bases to trimming and J lost 4 bases, with 13 bases between them. The CDR3 spans 14 residues.

The chain recombines TRBV29-1 with TRBJ1-4; D may be TRBD1 (6 bases). Germline V gives CDR1 SQVTM, CDR2 ANQGSEA. This CDR3 region has 15 residues. The V and J ends lost 6 bases and 8 bases respectively, with 22 bases between them. This CDR3 is CSVLFRDTFNEKLFF. CDR3 nucleotides: TGCAGCGTCCTCTTCCGGGACACCTTTAACGAAAAACTGTTTTTT. The full variable domain, with the rest looked up from reference TRBV29-1 and TRBJ1-4, is SAVISQKPSRDICQRGTSLTIQCQVDSQVTMMFWYRQQPGQSLTLIATANQGSEATYESGFVIDKFPISRPNLTFSTLTVSNMSPEDSSIYLCSVLFRDTFNEKLFFGSGTQLSVL.

This clone appeared a single time. The rearrangement joins TRBV5-1 to TRBJ2-1; the D gene is possibly TRBD2 (5 bases). Trimming cost V 4 bases and J 0 bases, with 14 bases left between them. Germline V lookup: CDR1 SGHRS, CDR2 YFSETQ. This CDR3 has 16 residues. CDR3 sequence (DNA): TGCGCCAGCAGCATAGGACTTTTCAGCTCCTACAATGAGCAGTTCTTC. Amino acids: CASSIGLFSSYNEQFF.

V usage is TRBV28 and J usage is TRBJ2-3, with TRBD2 matching 15 bases. CDR1 and CDR2 (germline): MDHEN, SYDVKM. Germline trimming cut 5 bases from V and 8 bases from J; bases unmatched to any gene: 8. CDR3 length: 16 amino acids. This CDR3 is CASSPGTSGRTRTQYF. The CDR3 DNA reads as TGTGCCAGCAGTCCCGGGACTAGCGGGAGGACACGTACGCAGTATTTT.

A remark on this clone: In the same sample, other DNA sequences code for this CDR3. The chain links TRBV9 to TRBJ2-5; D is possibly TRBD1 (5 bases). The ends were cut back, 0 bases at V and 1 base at J, with 7 bases in the middle. CDR3 length equals 14 residues. Germline CDR1 is SGDLS and CDR2 is YYNGEE. The CDR3 region has the DNA TGTGCCAGCAGCGTAGTAGGGGCCCAAGAGACCCAGTACTTC. Amino acid sequence: CASSVVGAQETQYF.

The rearrangement joins TRBV5-1 to TRBJ2-7; perhaps TRBD2 as D (5 bases). Germline CDR1 is SGHRS and CDR2 is YFSETQ. This CDR3 comprises 11 residues. The germline V and J ends were trimmed by 0 bases and 10 bases, with 8 bases remaining between them. In DNA, the CDR3 is TGCGCCAGCAGCTTGGGGCGGGTCCAGTACTTC. Residues: CASSLGRVQYF. Drawing the rest from reference TRBV5-1 and TRBJ2-7, the complete variable domain is KAGVTQTPRYLIKTRGQQVTLSCSPISGHRSVSWYQQTPGQGLQFLFEYFSETQRNKGNFPGRFSGRQFSNSRSEMNVSTLELGDSALYLCASSLGRVQYFGPGTRLTVT.

A remark on this clone: Other DNA variants within this sample encode the same CDR3. The chain links TRBV7-3 to TRBJ2-5; tentatively, D is TRBD1 (5 bases). Trimming pared 1 base from V and 5 bases from J, leaving 14 bases between. Per germline, CDR1 SGHTA and CDR2 FQGTGA. The CDR3 totals 15 residues. The CDR3 DNA reads TGTGCCAGCAGCTTAAATGCAGGGCCCCAGGAGACCCAGTACTTC. This encodes CASSLNAGPQETQYF.

This clone was found once. This chain joins TRBV7-2 and TRBJ2-2; D not resolved. CDR1 SGHTA and CDR2 FQGNSA come from the germline V gene. Trimming removed 3 bases at V and 2 bases at J, with 10 bases between. This CDR3 has 15 residues. In DNA, the CDR3 is TGTGCCAGCAGCTTGTCTCTACCTAACACCGGGGAGCTGTTTTTT. It is translated as CASSLSLPNTGELFF.

With respect to this clone: Other DNA sequences in the sample encode the same CDR3. The genes are TRBV5-1 and TRBJ2-1; D not certain. Germline CDR1 reads SGHRS; CDR2 reads YFSETQ. The CDR3 runs to 12 residues. V dropped 1 base and J dropped 7 bases, with 6 bases sitting between them. CDR3 sequence: CASSLLANEQFF. The CDR3 DNA follows: TGCGCCAGCAGCTTGTTGGCGAATGAGCAGTTCTTC.

The chain uses TRBV5-1 and TRBJ1-1, with D unclear. Germline CDR1 SGHRS, CDR2 YFSETQ. Trimming shortened V by 3 bases and J by 2 bases, and 14 bases separated the two germline ends. The CDR3 is 15 residues long. The CDR3 reads CASSSLGSLNTEAFF. The CDR3 DNA reads as TGCGCCAGCAGCTCCCTAGGATCTCTTAACACTGAAGCTTTCTTT.